The clone carrying this T cell receptor beta chain was observed a handful of times. PCR was performed a second time for roughly 7 to 11 cycles using a sample-barcoded 5' primer and a J-beta primer mix. Every sample produced at least 2.5 million CDR3-containing paired-end reads. TCRdb analysed the 5' RACE reads with MiXCR anew, one entry per CDR3 protein. Of around 500,000 distinct CDR3 sequences in the sample, less than 60% were seen once. This specimen comes from a study of blood T cells in healthy people across ages. Sample: blood. The sequence was collected from a man at least 80 years old in good health.

The CDR3 loop reads CASSAWTSGPYNEQFF. The CDR3 DNA reads as TGTGCCAGCAGCGCTTGGACTAGCGGGCCCTACAATGAGCAGTTCTTC. J is TRBJ2-1 and V is TRBV7-2; 11 bases match TRBD2. After removal of 5 bases from V and 2 bases from J, the junction contained 5 bases not matched to a gene. Germline V CDR1 and CDR2: SGHTA, FQGNSA. This CDR3 is 16 amino acids long.